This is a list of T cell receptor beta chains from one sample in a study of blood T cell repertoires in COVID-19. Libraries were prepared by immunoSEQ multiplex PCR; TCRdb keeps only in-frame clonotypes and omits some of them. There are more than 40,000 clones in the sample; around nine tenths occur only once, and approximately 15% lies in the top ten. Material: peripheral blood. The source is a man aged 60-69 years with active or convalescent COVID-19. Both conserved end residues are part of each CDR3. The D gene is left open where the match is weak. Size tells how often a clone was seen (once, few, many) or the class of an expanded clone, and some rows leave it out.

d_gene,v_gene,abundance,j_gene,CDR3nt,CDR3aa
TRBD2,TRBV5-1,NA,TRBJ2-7,TGCGCCAGCAGCTTTGGCGGGATAGCGGGGGGGCTCTACGAGCAGTACTTC,CASSFGGIAGGLYEQYF
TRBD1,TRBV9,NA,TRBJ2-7,TGTGCCAGCAGCGTAGCCCCGGACAGGGGCTACGAGCAGTACTTC,CASSVAPDRGYEQYF
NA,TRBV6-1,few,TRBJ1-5,TGTGCCAGCAGTGAAGGGGCGGGGAATCAGCCCCAGCATTTT,CASSEGAGNQPQHF
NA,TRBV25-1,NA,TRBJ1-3,TGTGCCAGCAGTGCGGCAGGCTCTGGAAACACCATATATTTT,CASSAAGSGNTIYF
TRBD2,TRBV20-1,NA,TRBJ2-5,TGCAGTGCTAGTCCCTTAGCGGGGGGGCTGGAGACCCAGTACTTC,CSASPLAGGLETQYF
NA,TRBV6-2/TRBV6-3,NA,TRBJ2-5,TGTGCCAGCAGTTACTCTGAGGGTGGGGAGACCCAGTACTTC,CASSYSEGGETQYF
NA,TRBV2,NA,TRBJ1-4,TGTGCCAGCGTCTTTGGTCAGGGAGAAAAACTGTTTTTT,CASVFGQGEKLFF
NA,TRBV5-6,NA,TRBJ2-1,TGTGCCAGCAGCCCTGACAGGACACCGTACAATGAGCAGTTCTTC,CASSPDRTPYNEQFF
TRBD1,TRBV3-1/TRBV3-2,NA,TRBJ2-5,TGTGCCAGCAGCCAAGCCGGGGACAGCCAAGAGACCCAGTACTTC,CASSQAGDSQETQYF
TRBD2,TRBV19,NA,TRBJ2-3,TGTGCCACCGTGGGGACTAGCGGCTTCACAGATACGCAGTATTTT,CATVGTSGFTDTQYF
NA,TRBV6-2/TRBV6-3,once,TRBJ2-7,TGTGCCAGCAGTTACTCGCGAAGGGGCGAGCAGTACTTC,CASSYSRRGEQYF
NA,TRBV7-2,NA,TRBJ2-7,TGTGCCAGCAGCTTAAGGGGTACCTACGAGCAGTACTTC,CASSLRGTYEQYF
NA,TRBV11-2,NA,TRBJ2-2,TGTGCCAGCAGCCCCCCAGGGGTCGACACCGGGGAGCTGTTTTTT,CASSPPGVDTGELFF
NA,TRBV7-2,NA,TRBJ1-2,TGTGCCAGCAGCTTGGGGGGTTACGGCTACACCTTC,CASSLGGYGYTF
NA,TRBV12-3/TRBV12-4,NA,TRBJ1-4,TGTGCCAGCAGGACCGTGGGGCGGGAAAAACTGTTTTTT,CASRTVGREKLFF
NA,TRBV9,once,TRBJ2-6,TGTGCCAGCAGCGTAGCTCGGGGGGCTAAGGACTCTGGGGCCAACGTCCTGACTTTC,CASSVARGAKDSGANVLTF
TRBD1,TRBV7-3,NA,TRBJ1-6,TGTGCCAGCAGCTTAGTGGGCAGGGGGAGCTTTAATTCACCCCTCCACTTT,CASSLVGRGSFNSPLHF
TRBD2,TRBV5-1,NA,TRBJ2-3,TGCGCCAGCCAGACTAGCGGGTCCACAGATACGCAGTATTTT,CASQTSGSTDTQYF
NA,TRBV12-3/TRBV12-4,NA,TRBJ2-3,TGTGCCAGCACCCCAACATATTCAGATACGCAGTATTTT,CASTPTYSDTQYF
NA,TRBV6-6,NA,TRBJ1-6,TGTGCCAGCAGTCGACAGTTCCTTACCTATAATTCACCCCTCCACTTT,CASSRQFLTYNSPLHF
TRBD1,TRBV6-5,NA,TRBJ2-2,TGTGCCACCTCGGGACAGAGAAACACCGGGGAGCTGTTTTTT,CATSGQRNTGELFF
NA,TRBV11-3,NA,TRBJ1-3,TGTGCCAGGATCTTTTCGGGGATTCTAAGTCCTGATGGAAACACCATATATTTT,CARIFSGILSPDGNTIYF
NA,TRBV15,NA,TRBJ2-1,TGTGCCACCTCCCTGGCGTGGGGGCTGAATGAGCAGTTCTTC,CATSLAWGLNEQFF
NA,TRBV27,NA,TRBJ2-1,TGTGCCAGCAGTTTTGGGAGCTCCTACAATGAGCAGTTCTTC,CASSFGSSYNEQFF
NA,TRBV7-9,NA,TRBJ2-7,TGTGCCAGCAGCCCGAGGACAGAGGATCCCGAGCAGTACTTC,CASSPRTEDPEQYF
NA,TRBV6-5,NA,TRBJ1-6,TGTGCCACCGTCGGGACATCCCTGGGTTCACCCCTCCACTTT,CATVGTSLGSPLHF
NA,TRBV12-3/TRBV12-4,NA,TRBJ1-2,TGTGCCAGCAGTTTAGGCAGTCTCTATGGCTACACCTTC,CASSLGSLYGYTF
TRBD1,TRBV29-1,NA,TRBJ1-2,TGCAGCGCAGCAGGGGGCGCGAAAGCTAACTATGGCTACACCTTC,CSAAGGAKANYGYTF
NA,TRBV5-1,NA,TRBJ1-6,TGCGCCAGCAGCGATGGACAGTTTTATTTACCCCTCCACTTT,CASSDGQFYLPLHF
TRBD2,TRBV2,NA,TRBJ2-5,TGTGCCAGCAGTGAATGGCCTAGCGGGAACCAAGAGACCCAGTACTTC,CASSEWPSGNQETQYF
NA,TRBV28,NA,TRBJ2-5,TGTGCCAGCAGCAGACCCGGACATCAACAAGAGACCCAGTACTTC,CASSRPGHQQETQYF
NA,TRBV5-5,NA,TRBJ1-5,TGTGCCAGCAGCTTGGAGATGAGTGACTTCAATCAGCCCCAGCATTTT,CASSLEMSDFNQPQHF
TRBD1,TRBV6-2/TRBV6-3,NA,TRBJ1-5,TGTGCCAGCAGTGGGACAGGGGGCCGTCAGCCCCAGCATTTT,CASSGTGGRQPQHF
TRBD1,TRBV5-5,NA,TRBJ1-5,TGTGCCAGCAGCAATAAGGACAGGGTTGGGCCCCAGCATTTT,CASSNKDRVGPQHF
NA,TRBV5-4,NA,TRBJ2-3,TGTGCCAGCAGCTTACCCGGACAGTCTAGCACAGATACGCAGTATTTT,CASSLPGQSSTDTQYF
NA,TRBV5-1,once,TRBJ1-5,TGCGCCAGCAGCTTTGGGGGCAGGGACGATCAGCCCCAGCATTTT,CASSFGGRDDQPQHF
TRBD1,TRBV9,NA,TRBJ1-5,TGTGCCAGCAGCCCAGGGGGTTCCTCCTATCAGCCCCAGCATTTT,CASSPGGSSYQPQHF
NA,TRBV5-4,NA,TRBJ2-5,TGTGCCAGCAGCCCCGAGGGCCAAGAGACCCAGTACTTC,CASSPEGQETQYF
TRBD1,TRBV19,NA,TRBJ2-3,TGTGCCAGTAGTATAGATCCCCCCAGACAGGGGGCTAGAGATACGCAGTATTTT,CASSIDPPRQGARDTQYF
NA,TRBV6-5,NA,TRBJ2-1,TGTGCCAGCAGCAACTACAATGAGCAGTTCTTC,CASSNYNEQFF
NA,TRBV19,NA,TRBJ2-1,TGTGCCAGTAGTATTTTGGCAGGGGTGTCATACAATGAGCAGTTCTTC,CASSILAGVSYNEQFF
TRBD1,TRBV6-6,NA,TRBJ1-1,TGTGCCAGCAGTGAGGGGACAGGGAGAGAAGCTTTCTTT,CASSEGTGREAFF
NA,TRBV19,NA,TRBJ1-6,TGTGCCAGTAGTATGGGGCAGGGGTTAGATTCACCCCTCCACTTT,CASSMGQGLDSPLHF
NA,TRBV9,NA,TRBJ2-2,TGTGCCAGCAGCGTTAACCTGGAGGGCGGGGAGCTGTTTTTT,CASSVNLEGGELFF
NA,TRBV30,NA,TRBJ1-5,TGTGCCTGGGGTCAGAATAGCAATCAGCCCCAGCATTTT,CAWGQNSNQPQHF
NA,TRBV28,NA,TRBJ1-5,TGTGCCAGCAGTTTGATAATACAGGGCCATAGCAATCAGCCCCAGCATTTT,CASSLIIQGHSNQPQHF
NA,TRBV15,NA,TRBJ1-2,TGTGCCACCAGCAGAGCCCGGGGGGCGGTCTATGGCTACACCTTC,CATSRARGAVYGYTF
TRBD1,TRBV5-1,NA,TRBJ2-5,TGCGCCAGCAGGTTGCGGGGACAGGGGCGCGGCGCCCTCATCCAAGAGACCCAGTACTTC,CASRLRGQGRGALIQETQYF
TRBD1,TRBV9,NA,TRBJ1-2,TGTGCCAGCAGCGGCTACAGGGGGTCCAGGTATGGCTACACCTTC,CASSGYRGSRYGYTF
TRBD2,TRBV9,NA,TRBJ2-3,TGTGCCAGTGTAGCAGGCCTGACTAGCGGGGGTACAGATACGCAGTATTTT,CASVAGLTSGGTDTQYF
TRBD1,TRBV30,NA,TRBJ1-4,TGTGCCTGGACTCCCGGACAGGGCGAAAAACTGTTTTTT,CAWTPGQGEKLFF
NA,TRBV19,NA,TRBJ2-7,TGTGCCAGTAGTATCTACAGGGCAGGTGAGCAGTACTTC,CASSIYRAGEQYF
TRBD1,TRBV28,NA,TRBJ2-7,TGTGCCAGCAGTTTTCTGGGACAGGGGAGGGAGCAGTACTTC,CASSFLGQGREQYF
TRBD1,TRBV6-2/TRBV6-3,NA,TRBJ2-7,TGTGCCAGCAGTTACGTCCCAGGGGGTAAAACCTACGAGCAGTACTTC,CASSYVPGGKTYEQYF
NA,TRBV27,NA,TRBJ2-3,TGTGCCAGCAGTGTAGCCCACACAGATACGCAGTATTTT,CASSVAHTDTQYF